The clone carrying this TCR beta chain was seen ten or more times. This specimen belongs to a study of T cells after yellow fever vaccination. V lost 1 base and J lost 6; bases outside the gene matches: 9. CDR1 and CDR2 from the germline V gene are MNHEY and SVGAGI. This CDR3 has 17 residues. From the 5' RACE reads, TCRdb called clonotypes with MiXCR, one entry per CDR3 protein. The sample lists 300,000 to 400,000 distinct CDR3 sequences; 8% to 9.5% were seen once. The chain joins TRBV6-5 to TRBJ2-2; the match to TRBD2 covers 9 bases. This TCR was recovered from a man aged 18 to 29 who received the YFV17D yellow fever vaccine. Sequences were derived from PBMCs, sampled about 41 days after the first yellow fever vaccination. The DNA of the CDR3 is TGTGCCAGCAGTTACTTAGCGGGGGTCTCCCGCCCCGGGGAGCTGTTTTTT. Translated: CASSYLAGVSRPGELFF.